This TCR beta chain was captured in a study of regulatory T cells in long-lasting Graves disease (dated by TCRdb to 2020 to 2022). About the investigation overall: In the newly diagnosed Graves' disease group, patients had been taking antithyroid drugs for less than 3 months. The study took place in China and was registered as a clinical trial. This study used TCR sequencing and RNA sequencing of peripheral blood to compare persistent Graves' disease patients against newly diagnosed Graves' disease patients. A total of around 35 samples were covered by TCR sequencing, comprising approximately 13 persistent and about 20 newly diagnosed Graves' disease patients.

Receptor amplification or capture employed multiplex PCR. The sample was run on an Illumina HiSeq 4000. iRepertoire HTBI primers and Arm-PCR amplification of CDR3 regions were used to construct TCR beta libraries. Before sequencing, the PCR products went through gel purification. The study's own analysis went as follows. Gene usage analysis of CDR3 amino acid clonotypes used the 62 TRBV and about 13 TRBJ segments found across samples. Filtered high-quality paired reads were merged into contigs using COPE and FqMerger. BLAST was used to align contigs to the IMGT TRBV, TRBD and TRBJ reference genes, and CDR3 was defined following IMGT. Any clonotype with a frequency above 0.1% was counted as a highly expanded clone. Repertoire diversity was measured by Shannon entropy, and V-J evenness by the Gini coefficient. Clonotypes shared by more than one individual were considered public. The raw public data were reprocessed by TCRdb itself: fastp quality trimming at Q25, MiXCR clonotype calling, in-frame beta chains only. All rows with the same CDR3 protein become a single entry with the most common DNA and genes. TCRdb's processing, not the authors', yielded these V and J calls. Present in this sample are hundreds of thousands of distinct CDR3 sequences, less than 20% of which were seen just once. The ten largest make up roughly 18% of the sample.

Many counts were recorded for this clonotype. Its cognate antigen has yet to be identified. A junction boundary mismatches the germline segment, possibly from a read error. This sample's time point label indicates: newly diagnosed GD, antithyroid drugs for less than 3 months. RNA was extracted from PBMCs in TRIzol for both TCR sequencing and RNA sequencing. Graves' disease was diagnosed according to American Thyroid Association guidelines. Patients for the study were recruited at an endocrinology department in Xi'an, China. From each patient, around 9 milliliters of peripheral blood was collected into an EDTA anticoagulant tube. PBMCs were isolated by Ficoll Paque Plus density gradient separation without further T cell sorting. An Agilent 2100 Bioanalyzer and agarose gel were used to assess RNA quality, and a NanoDrop 2000 was used to measure RNA concentration. Via the germline V gene, CDR1 is SGHRS and CDR2 YFSETQ. The CDR3 contains 14 residues, cysteine and phenylalanine counted. Only the CDR3 portion is preserved as DNA: 42 bases, with reading frame beginning at the first base.

Here is what the overall study found, with its caveats: Compared with newly diagnosed patients, persistent Graves' disease patients had lower TCR Shannon entropy and fewer highly expanded clones, which suggests clonal expansion. Persistent disease showed preferential use of TRBV28, TRBJ1-2 and TRBJ2-5, whereas newly diagnosed disease favored TRBV20-1 and TRBJ2-1. Sequencing and analysis were restricted to the TCR beta chain. As a limitation, the authors acknowledged that the small sample size may reduce accuracy. Only peripheral blood was studied, because thyroid tissue, the primary lesion, was inaccessible. More public clonotypes were shared among persistent patients (under 3,000) than among newly diagnosed patients (966).

These data also formed part of another study, on T cells in Graves' hyperthyroidism and ophthalmopathy. Taken from the second paper: Stable Graves' hyperthyroidism was defined as the absence of progression to ophthalmopathy over 18 months of follow-up. The hyperthyroidism patients were between 18 and 65 years old and newly diagnosed, with a disease duration of less than 2 months. Patients with uncontrolled infections, other autoimmune diseases, pregnancy or lactation were excluded. Diagnoses were established on the basis of clinical symptoms, serum thyroxine and TRAb, thyroid ultrasound, and orbital computed tomography. For the first round of RT-PCR on the TCR CDR3, the HTBI primer set was used together with the Qiagen OneStep RT-PCR kit. Blood samples also contained most of the expanded thyroid clonotypes (frequency above 0.001), which suggests that blood repertoires may reflect thyroid immune responses. A model built on a 13 V-J signature distinguished ophthalmopathy from stable hyperthyroidism, reaching about 89% sensitivity and 81.08% specificity in cross-validation and 80%/75% in testing. In validation, the model predicted progression to ophthalmopathy with approximately 70% sensitivity and roughly 75% specificity, a median of around 6.6 months before onset. TCR V-J signatures able to tell the groups apart were searched for in a discovery cohort of around 95 patients, of whom roughly 42 had Graves' ophthalmopathy and roughly 59 had stable Graves' hyperthyroidism. An independent validation cohort of 18 to 20 hyperthyroidism patients and 17 patients who later progressed to ophthalmopathy tested prospective prediction of ophthalmopathy. The roughly 99 discovery patients were divided at random into training and test sets in a 7:3 ratio. In over five Graves' hyperthyroidism patients, the study also compared T-cell repertoires from thyroid tissue with T-cell repertoires from blood. Once sampling was done, hyperthyroidism patients were given methimazole at a starting dose of 30 mg daily, whereas ophthalmopathy patients were given high-dose intravenous methylprednisolone. Libraries were constructed in a second round of multiplex PCR, after which size selection and purification were carried out. Paired-end sequencing of the libraries was performed with 100 bp reads on an Illumina HiSeq2000. SOAPnuke was used to process the raw data, with reads discarded if the reads contained adapters or uncalled bases, had a mean Phred below 15, or lacked an exact constant-primer or identifier match. COPE v1.2.5 was used to merge the high-quality paired reads, and each unique nucleotide sequence was defined as a clonotype. MiTCR v1.1 was used to align clonotypes to the IMGT TRBV, TRBD and TRBJ reference segments. Analysis was restricted to V-J combinations with a frequency above 0.0001, which covered over 98% of repertoires. A TCS score was defined as the ratio between F50 (clonal expansion) and ExV (chaos), using BLOSUM62-based TCRdist between CDR3 peptides within each V-J. Welch's t-statistics and random forest reduced 450 to 600 V-J features to 13, which were used in a naive Bayes classifier (R e1071). Sample size was not statistically predetermined, and blinding of investigators to group allocation was not performed. The paper describes TCR Vbeta CDR3 sequencing of 120 to 150 peripheral blood samples, made up of around 41 ophthalmopathy patients, 70 to 75 hyperthyroidism patients and 17 progressor patients.

Here the sequenced sample was peripheral blood mononuclear cells (PBMCs), taken at new diagnosis, from a patient treated with antithyroid drugs. The origin of this receptor is a woman aged 25-40 years with Graves disease. Donor details come from another sample of the same person, matched by shared clones. Recombination linked TRBV5-1 to TRBJ1-6; a stretch of 8 junction bases matches TRBD1. The nucleotides are TGTGCCAGCAGTTTGGGACAGGATAATTCACCCCTCCACTTT. Translation gives CASSLGQDNSPLHF. The reference TRBV5-1 and TRBJ1-6 proteins fill in what lies around the CDR3, so the full variable domain reads KAGVTQTPRYLIKTRGQQVTLSCSPISGHRSVSWYQQTPGQGLQFLFEYFSETQRNKGNFPGRFSGRQFSNSRSEMNVSTLELGDSALYLCASSLGQDNSPLHFGNGTRLTVT.